The rows below give T cell receptor beta chains drawn from one sample of a study of control samples from healthy donors and cancer patients. Method: immunoSEQ multiplex PCR; TCRdb's copy keeps in-frame clones and lacks some. This table holds roughly 100,000 clones, 75% to 90% found once. Sequencing was performed on PBMCs. These receptors all come from a man in his fifties or sixties with lung cancer. CDR3s include the opening cysteine and the closing phenylalanine or tryptophan. The D gene is left open where the match is weak. For some rows the clone size is stated as once, few or many, or as a class when expanded; others skip it.

cdr3_nt: TGTGCCAGCAGGAGACAGGAAACCCAGTACTTC
cdr3_aa: CASRRQETQYF
d_call: .
clone_size: few
v_call: TRBV6-5
j_call: TRBJ2-7

cdr3_nt: TGTGCCAGCAGCAGGATGGGGGATAATTCACCCCTCCACTTT
cdr3_aa: CASSRMGDNSPLHF
d_call: .
clone_size: .
v_call: TRBV5-5
j_call: TRBJ1-6

cdr3_nt: TGCGCCAGCAGCTTGGGGGCCGCCGGGACAGGGGGCCAAAGGAGTGGCTACACCTTC
cdr3_aa: CASSLGAAGTGGQRSGYTF
d_call: TRBD1
clone_size: .
v_call: TRBV5-1
j_call: TRBJ1-2

cdr3_nt: TGTGCCAGCGTGGACCGGGACAGAGTTCATGGCTACACCTTC
cdr3_aa: CASVDRDRVHGYTF
d_call: TRBD1
clone_size: .
v_call: TRBV3-1/TRBV3-2
j_call: TRBJ1-2

cdr3_nt: TGTGCCAGCAGCTTTTCAGGGGACAATCAGCCCCAGCATTTT
cdr3_aa: CASSFSGDNQPQHF
d_call: .
clone_size: .
v_call: TRBV11-3
j_call: TRBJ1-5

cdr3_nt: TGTGCCAGCAGCGGACAGGGAAGGAACTATGGCTACACCTTC
cdr3_aa: CASSGQGRNYGYTF
d_call: TRBD1
clone_size: .
v_call: TRBV9
j_call: TRBJ1-2

cdr3_nt: TGTGCCATCAGTGGCCCAACGGGGGAAAAACTGTTTTTT
cdr3_aa: CAISGPTGEKLFF
d_call: .
clone_size: .
v_call: TRBV10-3
j_call: TRBJ1-4

cdr3_nt: TGTGCCAGCAGCGTATTGAGGGGTATCACTGAAGCTTTCTTT
cdr3_aa: CASSVLRGITEAFF
d_call: .
clone_size: .
v_call: TRBV27
j_call: TRBJ1-1

cdr3_nt: TGTGCCAGCAGCTTACTTCCCGACAGTAACTATGGCTACACCTTC
cdr3_aa: CASSLLPDSNYGYTF
d_call: .
clone_size: .
v_call: TRBV7-2
j_call: TRBJ1-2

cdr3_nt: TGTGCCAGCAGTGAATACGGGGTTGTAGGAAACATTCAGTACTTC
cdr3_aa: CASSEYGVVGNIQYF
d_call: .
clone_size: once
v_call: TRBV25-1
j_call: TRBJ2-4

cdr3_nt: TGTGCCAGCAGCTACAATAGCGGGGGTACAGATACGCAGTATTTT
cdr3_aa: CASSYNSGGTDTQYF
d_call: TRBD2
clone_size: .
v_call: TRBV11-3
j_call: TRBJ2-3

cdr3_nt: TGTGCCAGCTCACTCAGGGGGCGCAGTAATTCACCCCTCCACTTT
cdr3_aa: CASSLRGRSNSPLHF
d_call: TRBD1
clone_size: few
v_call: TRBV18
j_call: TRBJ1-6

cdr3_nt: TGCGCCAGCAGCTTCGGCGGGGCGAGCACAGATACGCAGTATTTT
cdr3_aa: CASSFGGASTDTQYF
d_call: .
clone_size: few
v_call: TRBV5-1
j_call: TRBJ2-3

cdr3_nt: TGCGCCAGCCACGCGAGTCCTTATAGCGGGGGGATCTCTACCGGGGAGCTGTTTTTT
cdr3_aa: CASHASPYSGGISTGELFF
d_call: TRBD2
clone_size: .
v_call: TRBV4-1
j_call: TRBJ2-2

cdr3_nt: TGTGCCAGCAGTTCCGACAGGAGCGAGACCCAGTACTTC
cdr3_aa: CASSSDRSETQYF
d_call: .
clone_size: .
v_call: TRBV5-6
j_call: TRBJ2-5

cdr3_nt: TGTGCCAGCAGTAGGCAGCTCACCGGGGAGCTGTTTTTT
cdr3_aa: CASSRQLTGELFF
d_call: .
clone_size: .
v_call: TRBV6-4
j_call: TRBJ2-2

cdr3_nt: TGTGCCACCAGGCGAGGACAGGGGAGGACTGAAGCTTTCTTT
cdr3_aa: CATRRGQGRTEAFF
d_call: TRBD1
clone_size: .
v_call: TRBV15
j_call: TRBJ1-1

cdr3_nt: TGCGCCAGCAGCTTGGGGGTCGGCGTGAGCTCCTACAATGAGCAGTTCTTC
cdr3_aa: CASSLGVGVSSYNEQFF
d_call: .
clone_size: .
v_call: TRBV5-1
j_call: TRBJ2-1

cdr3_nt: TGTGCCAGCAGTTTACGAGAGACCCAGTACTTC
cdr3_aa: CASSLRETQYF
d_call: .
clone_size: .
v_call: TRBV12-3/TRBV12-4
j_call: TRBJ2-5

cdr3_nt: TGTGCCAGTCTAATCGGGACAGGGTTCTCTGGGGCCAACGTCCTGACTTTC
cdr3_aa: CASLIGTGFSGANVLTF
d_call: TRBD1
clone_size: few
v_call: TRBV7-6
j_call: TRBJ2-6

cdr3_nt: TGTGCCAGCAGCTTAGTCTCTGGCGGCAGGAACACTGAAGCTTTCTTT
cdr3_aa: CASSLVSGGRNTEAFF
d_call: .
clone_size: .
v_call: TRBV7-2
j_call: TRBJ1-1

cdr3_nt: TGTGCCAGCAGCCCACCCTATCGAGACCAAGAGACCCAGTACTTC
cdr3_aa: CASSPPYRDQETQYF
d_call: .
clone_size: .
v_call: TRBV9
j_call: TRBJ2-5

cdr3_nt: TGCGCCAGCAGCCAAGTGCCACTTGCTGCCGGGACAGGTGAGCAGTACTTC
cdr3_aa: CASSQVPLAAGTGEQYF
d_call: TRBD1
clone_size: .
v_call: TRBV4-1
j_call: TRBJ2-7

cdr3_nt: TGTGCCAGCAGTTACCCCTGGCAGGGCCCGGAGCGCGGCTACACCTTC
cdr3_aa: CASSYPWQGPERGYTF
d_call: .
clone_size: .
v_call: TRBV6-5
j_call: TRBJ1-2

cdr3_nt: TGTGCCAGCAGTTACTCGGGAGGGCAGGGAGAGACCCAGTACTTC
cdr3_aa: CASSYSGGQGETQYF
d_call: TRBD2
clone_size: .
v_call: TRBV6-5
j_call: TRBJ2-5

cdr3_nt: TGTGCCAGCAGCTTGGGGGGGGCTAACTATGGCTACACCTTC
cdr3_aa: CASSLGGANYGYTF
d_call: .
clone_size: .
v_call: TRBV5-4
j_call: TRBJ1-2

cdr3_nt: TGCGCCAGCAGAAAATTAGGACACCACCGTGGCTACACCTTC
cdr3_aa: CASRKLGHHRGYTF
d_call: .
clone_size: .
v_call: TRBV10-1
j_call: TRBJ1-2

cdr3_nt: TGTGCCAGCTCACCACGGGGCCAGGAGAACACCATATATTTT
cdr3_aa: CASSPRGQENTIYF
d_call: .
clone_size: few
v_call: TRBV18
j_call: TRBJ1-3

cdr3_nt: TGTGCCAGCAAGAAATCAGGGGAAAAAAATGGCTACACCTTC
cdr3_aa: CASKKSGEKNGYTF
d_call: .
clone_size: .
v_call: TRBV6-4
j_call: TRBJ1-2

cdr3_nt: TGTGCCATCAGCGCAGAGGAAAGGACTGAAGCTTTCTTT
cdr3_aa: CAISAEERTEAFF
d_call: .
clone_size: .
v_call: TRBV10-3
j_call: TRBJ1-1

cdr3_nt: TGCGCCAGCAGCTGGGGACAGGGGAACACTGAAGCTTTCTTT
cdr3_aa: CASSWGQGNTEAFF
d_call: TRBD1
clone_size: .
v_call: TRBV5-1
j_call: TRBJ1-1

cdr3_nt: TGTGCCAGCAACAGGGGAACCGGGGAGCTGTTTTTT
cdr3_aa: CASNRGTGELFF
d_call: TRBD1
clone_size: .
v_call: TRBV9
j_call: TRBJ2-2

cdr3_nt: TGCGCCAGCAGCTTGGTGGCAGGGGATAGCGGCTACACCTTC
cdr3_aa: CASSLVAGDSGYTF
d_call: .
clone_size: .
v_call: TRBV5-1
j_call: TRBJ1-2

cdr3_nt: TGCGCCAGCAGCCTCTTCAGGGGGCCTGAGGTTCACACTGAAGCTTTCTTT
cdr3_aa: CASSLFRGPEVHTEAFF
d_call: TRBD1
clone_size: .
v_call: TRBV5-1
j_call: TRBJ1-1

cdr3_nt: TGTGCCAGCAGTTACTCCACAGGGTACGATGAAGCTTTCTTT
cdr3_aa: CASSYSTGYDEAFF
d_call: .
clone_size: .
v_call: TRBV6-6
j_call: TRBJ1-1

cdr3_nt: TGTGCCAGCAGTTTAACACAAGTGGAGACCCAGTACTTC
cdr3_aa: CASSLTQVETQYF
d_call: .
clone_size: few
v_call: TRBV12-3/TRBV12-4
j_call: TRBJ2-5

cdr3_nt: TGCGCCAGCAGTGAGTCGAATAACTATGGCTACACCTTC
cdr3_aa: CASSESNNYGYTF
d_call: .
clone_size: .
v_call: TRBV10-2
j_call: TRBJ1-2

cdr3_nt: TGTGCCAGCAGCCAAGACTGGAAGGAGGGTACGCAGTATTTT
cdr3_aa: CASSQDWKEGTQYF
d_call: .
clone_size: .
v_call: TRBV3-1/TRBV3-2
j_call: TRBJ2-3

cdr3_nt: TGCGCCAGCAGCTTCCTGGCTGATAGCACAGATACGCAGTATTTT
cdr3_aa: CASSFLADSTDTQYF
d_call: .
clone_size: .
v_call: TRBV5-1
j_call: TRBJ2-3

cdr3_nt: TGTGCCTGGAGTGTACCGTCAGCAGCTAACTATGGCTACACCTTC
cdr3_aa: CAWSVPSAANYGYTF
d_call: .
clone_size: few
v_call: TRBV30
j_call: TRBJ1-2

cdr3_nt: TGTGCCAGCAGCTTAGGGACAGGAGGCACCCAAGAGACCCAGTACTTC
cdr3_aa: CASSLGTGGTQETQYF
d_call: TRBD1
clone_size: .
v_call: TRBV7-9
j_call: TRBJ2-5

cdr3_nt: TGTGCCAGCAAAACAGGGGTCAATCAGCCCCAGCATTTT
cdr3_aa: CASKTGVNQPQHF
d_call: TRBD1
clone_size: once
v_call: TRBV12-3/TRBV12-4
j_call: TRBJ1-5

cdr3_nt: TGTGCCAGCAGGGGGCTACTGAGCGCCCTGAACACTGAAGCTTTCTTT
cdr3_aa: CASRGLLSALNTEAFF
d_call: .
clone_size: .
v_call: TRBV27
j_call: TRBJ1-1

cdr3_nt: TGTGCCAGCAGCCAAGATGACGGGGAATATCAGCCCCAGCATTTT
cdr3_aa: CASSQDDGEYQPQHF
d_call: .
clone_size: .
v_call: TRBV4-2
j_call: TRBJ1-5

cdr3_nt: TGTGCCAGCAGCCCGGACCAGAGGTCGACAAACACCATATATTTT
cdr3_aa: CASSPDQRSTNTIYF
d_call: .
clone_size: .
v_call: TRBV3-1/TRBV3-2
j_call: TRBJ1-3